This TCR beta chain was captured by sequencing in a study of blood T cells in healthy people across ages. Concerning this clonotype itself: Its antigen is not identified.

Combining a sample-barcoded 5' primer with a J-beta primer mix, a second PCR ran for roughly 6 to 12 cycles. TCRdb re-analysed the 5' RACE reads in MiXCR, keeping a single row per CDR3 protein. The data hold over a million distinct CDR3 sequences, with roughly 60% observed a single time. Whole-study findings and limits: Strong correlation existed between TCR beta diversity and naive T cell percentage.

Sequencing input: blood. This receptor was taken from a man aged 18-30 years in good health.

The CDR3 DNA reads as TGCAGCTCGATCTCCCCGGAGAACACTGAAGCTTTCTTT. It specifies CSSISPENTEAFF. This chain joins TRBV29-1 and TRBJ1-1, with D unresolved. The germline gives CDR1 SQVTM, CDR2 ANQGSEA. Trimming took off 8 bases at V and 1 base at J, with 14 bases between the two ends. CDR3 length equals 13 residues.